Listed below are T cell receptor beta chains from one sample, sequenced in a study of T cells in Graves' hyperthyroidism and ophthalmopathy. TCRdb re-analysed the multiplex PCR reads in MiXCR, keeping a single row per CDR3 protein. The sample consists of 340,000 or so distinct CDR3 sequences, about 20% of them appearing once. Sequenced input: blood. These receptors came from a woman aged 45-65 years with Graves' hyperthyroidism. CDR3s include the opening cysteine and the closing phenylalanine or tryptophan. The D gene is left open where the match is weak. Where a row states a size, it is once, few, many or the class of an expanded clone; other rows omit it.

many	TRBV2	-	TRBJ2-1	TGTGCCAGCAGTGAAATGGCAGGGCGCAATGAGCAGTTCTTC	CASSEMAGRNEQFF
-	TRBV5-1	-	TRBJ1-2	TGCGCCAGCAGCTTGGATGGTGATTATGGCTACACCTTC	CASSLDGDYGYTF
many	TRBV12-3/TRBV12-4	-	TRBJ1-1	TGTGCCAGCAGTTCGACCCGGTCGGCTTTCTTT	CASSSTRSAFF
-	TRBV20-1	TRBD2	TRBJ2-3	TGCAGTGCCCTGGGGCGGGAGATCAGTGATACGCAGTATTTT	CSALGREISDTQYF
many	TRBV7-7	TRBD2	TRBJ2-5	TGTGCTAGCAGCTCGGGACTAGCGAAAGAGACCCAGTACTTC	CASSSGLAKETQYF
many	TRBV20-1	TRBD1	TRBJ2-5	TGCAGTGCTAGAGGGGACAGGGTCTCAGAGACCCAGTACTTC	CSARGDRVSETQYF
many	TRBV4-2	TRBD1	TRBJ2-3	TGTGCCAGCAGCCCAGGGGCAGGGGGCCCCGGCACAGATACGCAGTATTTT	CASSPGAGGPGTDTQYF
few	TRBV18	TRBD1	TRBJ2-6	TGTGCCAGCTCACGATGGGACAGACCCTCTGGGGCCAACGTCCTGACTTTC	CASSRWDRPSGANVLTF
many	TRBV2	-	TRBJ1-1	TGTGCCAGCAGTGAAGCCGCAGGCATGAACACTGAAGCTTTCTTT	CASSEAAGMNTEAFF
many	TRBV5-1	TRBD1	TRBJ2-3	TGCGCCAGCAGCTCCCTGACAGGGGGCCTCGTTGTGATCACAGATACGCAGTATTTT	CASSSLTGGLVVITDTQYF
-	TRBV5-1	-	TRBJ1-3	TGCGCCAGCAGCCTGGGACCTTCTGGAAACACCATATATTTT	CASSLGPSGNTIYF
few	TRBV10-3	TRBD2	TRBJ2-3	TGTGCCATCAGTGATGTCCTGGCGAGCGGGGGCCCAGATACGCAGTATTTT	CAISDVLASGGPDTQYF
-	TRBV6-1	TRBD2	TRBJ2-4	TGTGCCAGCACTGTCGGGACTAGCGGGGCCTCTGGCAAAAACATTCAGTACTTC	CASTVGTSGASGKNIQYF
few	TRBV14	-	TRBJ2-1	TGTGCCAGCAGCCAAGATCGGGGTCTTGAGCAGTTCTTC	CASSQDRGLEQFF
few	TRBV5-1	-	TRBJ2-5	TGCGCCAGCAGCTTTGCGACAGAAGAGACCCAGTACTTC	CASSFATEETQYF
few	TRBV10-1	-	TRBJ2-2	TGCGCCAGCAGTGAGTCGTATGGCACCGGGGAGCTGTTTTTT	CASSESYGTGELFF
many	TRBV30	TRBD2	TRBJ2-5	TGTGCCTGGGGTGTAGCGGGGGGGAAAGAGACCCAGTACTTC	CAWGVAGGKETQYF
-	TRBV12-3/TRBV12-4	-	TRBJ1-4	TGTGCCAGCAGTTCCCTGGGGCTGATTAGTTTGGATGAAAAACTGTTTTTT	CASSSLGLISLDEKLFF
-	TRBV5-1	-	TRBJ1-5	TGCGCCAGCAGCTTGGATGGGTACAATCAGCCCCAGCATTTT	CASSLDGYNQPQHF
-	TRBV6-1	TRBD2	TRBJ2-7	TGTGCCAGCAGGGCTTGGCGGGAGGGCCGGGAGCAGTACTTC	CASRAWREGREQYF